This is a list of T cell receptor beta chains from one sample in a study of blood T cell repertoires in COVID-19. The data were produced by immunoSEQ multiplex PCR, yet TCRdb's version contains in-frame clones alone and is incomplete. Of roughly 240,000 clones listed, around 83% are singletons. Sample: peripheral blood. Receptor source: a man between 18 and 29 years old with active or convalescent COVID-19. CDR3s include the opening cysteine and the closing phenylalanine or tryptophan. D genes are given only for firm matches. Not all rows give a size; the values are once, few, many and, for expanded clones, a class.

v_gene: TRBV7-2; abundance: -; j_gene: TRBJ2-2; d_gene: -; CDR3nt: TGTGCCAGCAGCTTAGTGTTTGGTGGGCCCGGGGAGCTGTTTTTT; CDR3aa: CASSLVFGGPGELFF
v_gene: TRBV28; abundance: -; j_gene: TRBJ1-5; d_gene: TRBD1; CDR3nt: TGTGCCAGCAGCCAACAGGGGGATGGTCAGCCCCAGCATTTT; CDR3aa: CASSQQGDGQPQHF
v_gene: TRBV19; abundance: -; j_gene: TRBJ2-3; d_gene: TRBD2; CDR3nt: TGTGCCAGTAAAGTAGCGGGAGTCACAGATACGCAGTATTTT; CDR3aa: CASKVAGVTDTQYF
v_gene: TRBV2; abundance: -; j_gene: TRBJ2-7; d_gene: -; CDR3nt: TGTGCCAGCGAGCCGCGGTTAGGGCAGACTAGAATCTACGAGCAGTACTTC; CDR3aa: CASEPRLGQTRIYEQYF
v_gene: TRBV30; abundance: -; j_gene: TRBJ2-1; d_gene: TRBD2; CDR3nt: TGTGCCTGGAGTCGACGACTAGCGGGGGGGCAGTACAATGAGCAGTTCTTC; CDR3aa: CAWSRRLAGGQYNEQFF
v_gene: TRBV7-2; abundance: -; j_gene: TRBJ1-2; d_gene: TRBD1; CDR3nt: TGTGCCAGCAGCTTATCGGGACAGCCATGGGGCTACACCTTC; CDR3aa: CASSLSGQPWGYTF
v_gene: TRBV28; abundance: -; j_gene: TRBJ2-5; d_gene: -; CDR3nt: TGTGCCAGCAGTTTCGGTCGGGAGACCCAGTACTTC; CDR3aa: CASSFGRETQYF
v_gene: TRBV7-7; abundance: few; j_gene: TRBJ2-7; d_gene: TRBD2; CDR3nt: TGTGCTAGCAGCACCGGGGGGATGGGCGAGCAGTACTTC; CDR3aa: CASSTGGMGEQYF
v_gene: TRBV5-1; abundance: -; j_gene: TRBJ1-4; d_gene: TRBD1; CDR3nt: TGCGCCAGCAGCGCGGGACAGGGGGGAGACGAAAAACTGTTTTTT; CDR3aa: CASSAGQGGDEKLFF
v_gene: TRBV30; abundance: -; j_gene: TRBJ1-5; d_gene: -; CDR3nt: TGTGCCGGCAGGGTGGGGGGGCTTCAGCCCCAGCATTTT; CDR3aa: CAGRVGGLQPQHF
v_gene: TRBV19; abundance: -; j_gene: TRBJ2-1; d_gene: TRBD2; CDR3nt: TGTGCCAGTAGTGCCCATGGAGCGGGAAGCTCCTACAATGAGCAGTTCTTC; CDR3aa: CASSAHGAGSSYNEQFF
v_gene: TRBV9; abundance: -; j_gene: TRBJ2-3; d_gene: TRBD2; CDR3nt: TGTGCCAGCAGCGTAGCCGGGGGGGGCCCAGATACGCAGTATTTT; CDR3aa: CASSVAGGGPDTQYF
v_gene: TRBV5-1; abundance: few; j_gene: TRBJ1-3; d_gene: TRBD1; CDR3nt: TGCGCCAGCAGCTTGGGACAGGGGGCGCGAAACACCATATATTTT; CDR3aa: CASSLGQGARNTIYF
v_gene: TRBV6-5; abundance: -; j_gene: TRBJ2-7; d_gene: TRBD2; CDR3nt: TGTGCCAGCAGGTTACTAGCGGGGCCCTACGAGCAGTACTTC; CDR3aa: CASRLLAGPYEQYF
v_gene: TRBV18; abundance: -; j_gene: TRBJ2-5; d_gene: TRBD2; CDR3nt: TGTGCCAGCTCACAAAGCGGGGTCGGGAGAGAGACCCAGTACTTC; CDR3aa: CASSQSGVGRETQYF
v_gene: TRBV21-1; abundance: -; j_gene: TRBJ1-3; d_gene: -; CDR3nt: TGTGCCAGCAGCGCCCGGTCCCAGGGTACCTCTGGAAACACCATATATTTT; CDR3aa: CASSARSQGTSGNTIYF
v_gene: TRBV28; abundance: -; j_gene: TRBJ1-2; d_gene: -; CDR3nt: TGTGCCAGCAGCCAAATAACTACCTATTACGGCTACACCTTC; CDR3aa: CASSQITTYYGYTF
v_gene: TRBV19; abundance: -; j_gene: TRBJ2-5; d_gene: TRBD1; CDR3nt: TGTGCCAGTAGCCCGTTAGGTACCGGGACAGGGTCGGAGACCCAGTACTTC; CDR3aa: CASSPLGTGTGSETQYF
v_gene: TRBV6-5; abundance: -; j_gene: TRBJ2-2; d_gene: TRBD1; CDR3nt: TGTGCCAGCAGAAGGGGGCAGGGTATTGCCGGGGAGCTGTTTTTT; CDR3aa: CASRRGQGIAGELFF
v_gene: TRBV2; abundance: -; j_gene: TRBJ1-5; d_gene: -; CDR3nt: TGTGCCAGCAGTGAGGGGGAGACCGGGAGCTATAGCAATCAGCCCCAGCATTTT; CDR3aa: CASSEGETGSYSNQPQHF
v_gene: TRBV19; abundance: -; j_gene: TRBJ2-3; d_gene: -; CDR3nt: TGTGCCAGTAGTACCCGGCCAGGGCCAAGCACAGATACGCAGTATTTT; CDR3aa: CASSTRPGPSTDTQYF
v_gene: TRBV10-3; abundance: -; j_gene: TRBJ1-6; d_gene: TRBD1; CDR3nt: TGTGCCATCAAATGGGACAGGCTTGGACCCCTCCACTTT; CDR3aa: CAIKWDRLGPLHF
v_gene: TRBV23-1; abundance: -; j_gene: TRBJ2-1; d_gene: TRBD2; CDR3nt: TGCGCCAGCAGTCAAACGGGACTAGCATCCCTCTATCTAGGTGAGCAGTTCTTC; CDR3aa: CASSQTGLASLYLGEQFF
v_gene: TRBV2; abundance: -; j_gene: TRBJ2-2; d_gene: -; CDR3nt: TGTGCCAGCAGCCCTCCTGAAGGGAGGAAGAACACCGGGGAGCTGTTTTTT; CDR3aa: CASSPPEGRKNTGELFF
v_gene: TRBV29-1; abundance: -; j_gene: TRBJ1-1; d_gene: -; CDR3nt: TGCAGCGTTGACTCTAACACTGAAGCTTTCTTT; CDR3aa: CSVDSNTEAFF
v_gene: TRBV29-1; abundance: -; j_gene: TRBJ1-1; d_gene: -; CDR3nt: TGCAGCGCTGCACGGGAGTTTGGAGGGAAAGCTTTCTTT; CDR3aa: CSAAREFGGKAFF
v_gene: TRBV24-1; abundance: -; j_gene: TRBJ2-3; d_gene: TRBD2; CDR3nt: TGTGCCACGAGCATCGGGACTAGCTGGACAGATACGCAGTATTTT; CDR3aa: CATSIGTSWTDTQYF
v_gene: TRBV4-3; abundance: -; j_gene: TRBJ2-7; d_gene: -; CDR3nt: TGCGCCAGCAGCCAAGATATGGAGGACCACACCGAGCAGTACTTC; CDR3aa: CASSQDMEDHTEQYF
v_gene: TRBV5-1; abundance: once; j_gene: TRBJ2-5; d_gene: -; CDR3nt: TGCGCCAGCAGCCCGGGGGAGAAGACCCAGTACTTC; CDR3aa: CASSPGEKTQYF
v_gene: TRBV29-1; abundance: -; j_gene: TRBJ1-1; d_gene: -; CDR3nt: TGCAGCGTTGAAATTCGGCAGGGAGGCACTGAAGCTTTCTTT; CDR3aa: CSVEIRQGGTEAFF
v_gene: TRBV19; abundance: once; j_gene: TRBJ1-1; d_gene: -; CDR3nt: TGTGCCAGTAGTCTTGGGGCCCAGGTGACTGAAGCTTTCTTT; CDR3aa: CASSLGAQVTEAFF
v_gene: TRBV10-3; abundance: -; j_gene: TRBJ1-5; d_gene: TRBD1; CDR3nt: TGTGCCATCAGTGCGGGACAGTTCAATCAGCCCCAGCATTTT; CDR3aa: CAISAGQFNQPQHF
v_gene: TRBV5-1; abundance: -; j_gene: TRBJ1-6; d_gene: -; CDR3nt: TGCGCCAGCAGCTTGGACGTGGGGGGGTATTCACCCCTCCACTTT; CDR3aa: CASSLDVGGYSPLHF
v_gene: TRBV4-1; abundance: -; j_gene: TRBJ2-7; d_gene: -; CDR3nt: TGCGCCAGCAGCCGAGGCGGGGTCCTACGTGACGAGCAGTACTTC; CDR3aa: CASSRGGVLRDEQYF
v_gene: TRBV19; abundance: -; j_gene: TRBJ2-6; d_gene: TRBD2; CDR3nt: TGTGCCAGTAAAGTCGGCCCCCGCGGGAGTTTGCTGACTTTC; CDR3aa: CASKVGPRGSLLTF
v_gene: TRBV19; abundance: -; j_gene: TRBJ2-3; d_gene: -; CDR3nt: TGTGCCAGTAGTATAGATCTGGAGAGGTCAGATACGCAGTATTTT; CDR3aa: CASSIDLERSDTQYF
v_gene: TRBV27; abundance: -; j_gene: TRBJ1-4; d_gene: -; CDR3nt: TGTGCCAGCAGTTCCGTCCAGGGAGGGTTAGATCTGCTGTTTTTT; CDR3aa: CASSSVQGGLDLLFF
v_gene: TRBV14; abundance: -; j_gene: TRBJ1-4; d_gene: -; CDR3nt: TGTGCCAGCAGCCAAGAAGTCCGGGAAAAACTGTTTTTT; CDR3aa: CASSQEVREKLFF
v_gene: TRBV6-5; abundance: -; j_gene: TRBJ1-5; d_gene: -; CDR3nt: TGTGCCAGCACTCCAGACAGGAGCAATCAGCCCCAGCATTTT; CDR3aa: CASTPDRSNQPQHF
v_gene: TRBV2; abundance: -; j_gene: TRBJ1-5; d_gene: -; CDR3nt: TGTGCCAGCGGGGTTGATGGACTGCGGCAGCCCCAGCATTTT; CDR3aa: CASGVDGLRQPQHF
v_gene: TRBV13; abundance: once; j_gene: TRBJ1-1; d_gene: TRBD1; CDR3nt: TGTGCCAGCAGCTTAGACGGGACAGGGTCTTCTGAAGCTTTCTTT; CDR3aa: CASSLDGTGSSEAFF
v_gene: TRBV15; abundance: -; j_gene: TRBJ2-7; d_gene: -; CDR3nt: TGTGCCACCAGCAACCGGGACTCCTACTCCTACGAGCAGTACTTC; CDR3aa: CATSNRDSYSYEQYF
v_gene: TRBV4-3; abundance: -; j_gene: TRBJ2-7; d_gene: -; CDR3nt: TGCGCCAGCAGCCAAGATCTTATCGGTAGGGGCAGCTACGAGCAGTACTTC; CDR3aa: CASSQDLIGRGSYEQYF
v_gene: TRBV5-6; abundance: -; j_gene: TRBJ1-4; d_gene: -; CDR3nt: TGTGCCAGCAGCTTGGCAGGGGCCAAACTGTTTTTT; CDR3aa: CASSLAGAKLFF
v_gene: TRBV19; abundance: -; j_gene: TRBJ2-2; d_gene: -; CDR3nt: TGTGCCAGTATGCAGGGGATGATCGGGGAGCTGTTTTTT; CDR3aa: CASMQGMIGELFF
v_gene: TRBV5-4; abundance: -; j_gene: TRBJ2-3; d_gene: TRBD2; CDR3nt: TGTGCCAGCAGCTCCGGGGGGGTCACAGATACGCAGTATTTT; CDR3aa: CASSSGGVTDTQYF
v_gene: TRBV5-8; abundance: -; j_gene: TRBJ1-2; d_gene: -; CDR3nt: TGTGCCACCTCGTTGGCAAATTATGGCTACACCTTC; CDR3aa: CATSLANYGYTF
v_gene: TRBV7-8; abundance: -; j_gene: TRBJ1-2; d_gene: -; CDR3nt: TGTGCCAGCACCCAATACAGGGAAGGTCGTGGCTACACCTTC; CDR3aa: CASTQYREGRGYTF
v_gene: TRBV5-1; abundance: -; j_gene: TRBJ2-7; d_gene: -; CDR3nt: TGCGCCAGCAGCTTGGGAGGACAGTTCGTACACGAGCAGTACTTC; CDR3aa: CASSLGGQFVHEQYF
v_gene: TRBV27; abundance: -; j_gene: TRBJ2-1; d_gene: TRBD1; CDR3nt: TGTGCCAGCAGTTTAGGTGGACAGGGAGGTCATGAGCAGTTCTTC; CDR3aa: CASSLGGQGGHEQFF
v_gene: TRBV25-1; abundance: -; j_gene: TRBJ1-2; d_gene: -; CDR3nt: TGTGCCAGCAGTTTGATGGGGGCTCGTGGCTACACCTTC; CDR3aa: CASSLMGARGYTF
v_gene: TRBV24-1; abundance: -; j_gene: TRBJ2-7; d_gene: -; CDR3nt: TGTGCCACCAGTGACGGAAAGCGGAGAGAGTACTTC; CDR3aa: CATSDGKRREYF
v_gene: TRBV4-1; abundance: once; j_gene: TRBJ2-4; d_gene: -; CDR3nt: TGCGCCAGCAGCCAAGCGATAGGGAGAAACATTCAGTACTTC; CDR3aa: CASSQAIGRNIQYF
v_gene: TRBV9; abundance: -; j_gene: TRBJ1-2; d_gene: TRBD1; CDR3nt: TGTGCCAGCAGCCGGGACAGTGACTATGGCTACACCTTC; CDR3aa: CASSRDSDYGYTF
v_gene: TRBV5-1; abundance: -; j_gene: TRBJ2-5; d_gene: TRBD1; CDR3nt: TGCGCCAGTCAAACAGGGGATTTGGAGACCCAGTACTTC; CDR3aa: CASQTGDLETQYF